This TCR beta chain emerged from a study of T-cell memory formation after mild COVID-19. V was pared by 5 bases and J by 6 bases, with 4 bases of the junction left unmatched. Germline values: CDR1 SEHNR, CDR2 FQNEAQ (reference sequence). This CDR3 is built from 15 residues. Using its own MiXCR run on the 5' RACE reads, TCRdb lists one record per CDR3 protein. The sample consists of around 370,000 distinct CDR3 sequences, around 21% of them appearing once. This clonotype was seen more than once but under ten times. The chain recombines TRBV7-9 with TRBJ2-1; 13 bases align to TRBD2. This clonotype originated in an adult woman who had mild COVID-19 (a few samples of this study predate the infection). Cell type and time point are not known. Sequenced input: PBMCs or a T cell subset sorted from them (not recorded which). CDR3 loop: CASSGGLAGFNEQFF. The DNA for the CDR3 is TGTGCCAGCAGCGGGGGACTAGCGGGGTTCAATGAGCAGTTCTTC.